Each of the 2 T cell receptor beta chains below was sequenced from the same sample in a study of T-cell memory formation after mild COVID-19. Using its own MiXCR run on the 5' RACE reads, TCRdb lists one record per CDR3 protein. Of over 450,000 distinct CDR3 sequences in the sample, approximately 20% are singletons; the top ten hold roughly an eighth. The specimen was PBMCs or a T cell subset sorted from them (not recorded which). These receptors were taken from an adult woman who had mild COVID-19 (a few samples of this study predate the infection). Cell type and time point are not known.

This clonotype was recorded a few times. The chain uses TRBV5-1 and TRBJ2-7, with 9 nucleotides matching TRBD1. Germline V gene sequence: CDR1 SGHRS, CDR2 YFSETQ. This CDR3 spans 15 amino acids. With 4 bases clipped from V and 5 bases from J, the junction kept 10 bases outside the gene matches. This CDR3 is CASSNRDRDSDEQYF. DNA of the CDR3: TGCGCCAGCAGCAACCGGGACAGGGATTCCGACGAGCAGTACTTC.

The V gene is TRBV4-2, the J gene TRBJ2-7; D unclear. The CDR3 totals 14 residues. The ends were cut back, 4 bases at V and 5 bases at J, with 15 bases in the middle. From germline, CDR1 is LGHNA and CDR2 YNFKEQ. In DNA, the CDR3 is TGTGCCAGCAGCCCGACAAGGGCCCCTAACGAGCAGTACTTC. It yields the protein CASSPTRAPNEQYF.